The clone carrying this TCR beta chain was recorded a few times. The antigen is not known. The data are from a study of blood T cells in healthy people across ages. V gave up 2 bases and J gave up 9 bases, with 14 bases separating them. Germline values: CDR1 SGHTA, CDR2 FQGNSA. This CDR3 contains 15 residues. Alongside a J-beta primer mix, a sample-barcoded 5' primer served in a second PCR lasting about 7 to 11 cycles. The study obtained at least 2.5 million CDR3-containing paired-end reads from every sample. TCRdb reanalysed the 5' RACE reads using MiXCR and keeps one entry per CDR3 protein. This sample has hundreds of thousands of distinct CDR3 sequences, with about 56% found just once. General observations from the study: Naive T cell percentage showed a strong correlation with TCR beta diversity.

This receptor was taken from a man aged 35-49 years in good health. J is TRBJ1-6 and V is TRBV7-2, with D uncertain. The specimen sequenced was blood. The CDR3 DNA reads TGTGCCAGCAGCTTATCGTCGGGGAATTCTTCACCCCTCCACTTT. The encoded protein is CASSLSSGNSSPLHF.